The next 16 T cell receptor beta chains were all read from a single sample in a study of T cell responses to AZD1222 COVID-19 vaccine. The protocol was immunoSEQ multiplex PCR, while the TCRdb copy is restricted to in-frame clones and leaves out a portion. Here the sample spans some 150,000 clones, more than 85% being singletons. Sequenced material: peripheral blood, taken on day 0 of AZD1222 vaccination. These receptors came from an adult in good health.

The CDR3 DNA reads TGTGCCAGCAGCCAAGACCCGCCGACAGGGTGGGCCAAAAACATTCAGTACTTC. This sequence encodes CASSQDPPTGWAKNIQYF. The chain combines TRBV3-1 (or the pseudogene TRBV3-2) with TRBJ2-4; TRBD1 matches 7 bases. Germline V gene sequence: CDR1 LGHDT, CDR2 YNNKEL (reference sequence). The CDR3 covers 18 residues. The V segment lost 0 bases and the J segment 1 base; nucleotides outside the gene matches: 9.

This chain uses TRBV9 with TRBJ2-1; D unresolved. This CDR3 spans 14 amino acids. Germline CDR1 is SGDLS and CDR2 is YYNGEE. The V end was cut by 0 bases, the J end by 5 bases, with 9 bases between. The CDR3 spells CASSVGGIDNEQFF. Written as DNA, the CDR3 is TGTGCCAGCAGCGTAGGTGGGATCGACAATGAGCAGTTCTTC.

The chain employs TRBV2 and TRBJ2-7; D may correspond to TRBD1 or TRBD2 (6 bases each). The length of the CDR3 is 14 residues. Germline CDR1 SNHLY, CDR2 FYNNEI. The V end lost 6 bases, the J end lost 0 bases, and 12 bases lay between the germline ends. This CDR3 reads CASRRGDHSYEQYF. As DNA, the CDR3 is TGTGCCAGCAGGAGGGGGGACCACTCCTACGAGCAGTACTTC. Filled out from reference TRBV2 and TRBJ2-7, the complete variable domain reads EPEVTQTPSHQVTQMGQEVILRCVPISNHLYFYWYRQILGQKVEFLVSFYNNEISEKSEIFDDQFSVERPDGSNFTLKIRSTKLEDSAMYFCASRRGDHSYEQYFGPGTRLTVT.

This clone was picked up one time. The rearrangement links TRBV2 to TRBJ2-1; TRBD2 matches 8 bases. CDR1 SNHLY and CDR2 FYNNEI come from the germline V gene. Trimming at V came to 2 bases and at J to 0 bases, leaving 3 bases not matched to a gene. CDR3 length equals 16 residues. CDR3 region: CASSERAGVSYNEQFF. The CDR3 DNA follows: TGTGCCAGCAGTGAAAGAGCGGGAGTCTCCTACAATGAGCAGTTCTTC.

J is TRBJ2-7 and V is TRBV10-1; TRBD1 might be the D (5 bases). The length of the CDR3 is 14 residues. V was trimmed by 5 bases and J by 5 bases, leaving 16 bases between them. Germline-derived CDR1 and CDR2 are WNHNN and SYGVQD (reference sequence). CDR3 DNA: TGCGCCAGCAGTCCCAGGGATCCTGGAAACGAGCAGTACTTC. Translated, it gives CASSPRDPGNEQYF.

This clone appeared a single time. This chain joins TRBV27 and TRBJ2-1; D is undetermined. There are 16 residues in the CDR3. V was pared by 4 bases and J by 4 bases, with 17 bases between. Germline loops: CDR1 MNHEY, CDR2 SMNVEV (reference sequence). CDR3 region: CASSSSGRMDYNEQFF. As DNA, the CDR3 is TGTGCCAGCAGTTCATCAGGTCGTATGGATTACAATGAGCAGTTCTTC.

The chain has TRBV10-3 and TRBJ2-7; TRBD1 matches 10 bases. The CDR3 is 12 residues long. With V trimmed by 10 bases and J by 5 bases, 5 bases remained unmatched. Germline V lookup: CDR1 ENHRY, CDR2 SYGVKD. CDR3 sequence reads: CATTGTGDEQYF. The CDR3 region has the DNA TGTGCCACCACCGGGACAGGGGACGAGCAGTACTTC.

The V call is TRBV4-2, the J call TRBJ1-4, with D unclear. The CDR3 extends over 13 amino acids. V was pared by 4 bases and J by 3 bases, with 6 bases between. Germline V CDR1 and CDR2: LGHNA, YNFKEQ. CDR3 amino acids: CASSPQANEKLFF. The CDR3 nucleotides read TGTGCCAGCAGCCCCCAGGCTAATGAAAAACTGTTTTTT.

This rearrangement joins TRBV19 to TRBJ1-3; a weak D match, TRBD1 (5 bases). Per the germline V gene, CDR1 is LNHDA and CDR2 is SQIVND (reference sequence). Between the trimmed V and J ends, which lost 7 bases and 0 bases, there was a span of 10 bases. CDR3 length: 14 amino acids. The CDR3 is CASNRQLSGNTIYF. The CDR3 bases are TGTGCCAGTAACCGACAGCTCTCTGGAAACACCATATATTTT.

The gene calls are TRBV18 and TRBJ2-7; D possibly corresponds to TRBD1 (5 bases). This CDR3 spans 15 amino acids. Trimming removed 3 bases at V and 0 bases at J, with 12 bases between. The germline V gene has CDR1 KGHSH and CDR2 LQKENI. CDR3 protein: CASSPGHASSYEQYF. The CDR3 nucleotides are TGTGCCAGCTCACCCGGACACGCTAGCTCCTACGAGCAGTACTTC.

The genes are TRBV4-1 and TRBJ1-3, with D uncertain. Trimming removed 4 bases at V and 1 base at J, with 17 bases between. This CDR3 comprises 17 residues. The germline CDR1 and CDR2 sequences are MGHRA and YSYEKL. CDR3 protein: CASSLDGSPLSGNTIYF. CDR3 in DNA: TGCGCCAGCAGCCTAGACGGTTCACCCCTTTCTGGAAACACCATATATTTT.

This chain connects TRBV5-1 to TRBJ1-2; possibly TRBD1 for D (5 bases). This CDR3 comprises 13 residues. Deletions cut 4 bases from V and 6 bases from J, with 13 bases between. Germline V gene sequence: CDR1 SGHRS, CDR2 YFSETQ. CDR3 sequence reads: CASSNGAQHGYTF. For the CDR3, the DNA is TGCGCCAGCAGCAACGGGGCTCAGCATGGCTACACCTTC. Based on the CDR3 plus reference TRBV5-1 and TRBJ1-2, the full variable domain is KAGVTQTPRYLIKTRGQQVTLSCSPISGHRSVSWYQQTPGQGLQFLFEYFSETQRNKGNFPGRFSGRQFSNSRSEMNVSTLELGDSALYLCASSNGAQHGYTFGSGTRLTVV.

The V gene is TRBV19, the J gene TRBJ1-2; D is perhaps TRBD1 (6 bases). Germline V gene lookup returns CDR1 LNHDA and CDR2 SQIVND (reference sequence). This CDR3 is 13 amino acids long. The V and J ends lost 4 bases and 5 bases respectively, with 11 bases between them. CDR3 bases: TGTGCCAGTAGTACGACACAGGGATATGGCTACACCTTC. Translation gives CASSTTQGYGYTF.

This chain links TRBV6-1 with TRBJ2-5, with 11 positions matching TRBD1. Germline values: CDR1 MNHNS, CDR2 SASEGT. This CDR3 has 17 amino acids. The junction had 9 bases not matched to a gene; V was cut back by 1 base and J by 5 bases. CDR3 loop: CASSEGLGTGGWETQYF. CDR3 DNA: TGTGCCAGCAGTGAAGGGCTAGGGACAGGGGGGTGGGAGACCCAGTACTTC.

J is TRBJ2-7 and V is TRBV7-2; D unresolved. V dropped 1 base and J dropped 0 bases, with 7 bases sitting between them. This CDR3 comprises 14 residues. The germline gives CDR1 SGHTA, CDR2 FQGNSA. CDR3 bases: TGTGCCAGCAGCTTAGACGGCTTCTCCTACGAGCAGTACTTC. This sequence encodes CASSLDGFSYEQYF.

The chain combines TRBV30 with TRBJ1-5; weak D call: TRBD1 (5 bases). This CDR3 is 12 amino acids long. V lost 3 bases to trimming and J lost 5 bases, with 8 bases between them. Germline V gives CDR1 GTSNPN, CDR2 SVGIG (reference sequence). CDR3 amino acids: CAWSRGDQPQHF. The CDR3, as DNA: TGTGCCTGGAGCCGGGGGGATCAGCCCCAGCATTTT.